Sequencing of this T cell receptor (beta chain) was carried out in a study of CD8+CD57+ T cells in acquired aplastic anemia. This CDR3 has 14 amino acids. Trimming removed 7 bases from V and 5 bases from J; junction bases left unmatched: 12. Germline-derived CDR1 and CDR2 are SQVTM and ANQGSEA. Those patients picked for sequencing had displayed CD8+CD57+ cell expansion on flow cytometry. Untreated patients provided the blood samples, with no therapy given before sampling. At least ten counts were recorded for this clonotype. Template material for TCR beta VDJ and CDR3 profiling consisted of genomic DNA. TCRdb recomputed calls from the reads with MiXCR, one row per CDR3 protein. The profile shows 150,000 or so distinct CDR3 sequences, around half of them singletons.

What was sequenced was sorted CD4+, CD8+, or CD8+CD57+ T cells (not recorded which) from PBMCs. The chain combines TRBV29-1 with TRBJ2-7; 9 nucleotides line up with TRBD1. This clonotype was sampled from a human donor with aplastic anemia. CDR3 region: CSAVPGQGRNEQYF. In DNA form, the CDR3 reads TGCAGCGCCGTACCGGGACAGGGTAGGAACGAGCAGTACTTC.